A single TCR beta chain is shown here with its context. TRB rearrangements were amplified by touch-down multiplex PCR with mixed TRB-A/B primers. From its re-call of the multiplex PCR reads, TCRdb lists each CDR3 protein once, without DNA. Its table records some 5,600 distinct CDR3 sequences. This CDR3 has 14 residues. Germline CDR1 and CDR2: MNHNY and SVGAGI (reference sequence). TRB was amplified from 250 ng of peripheral blood genomic DNA per sample. The sample belongs to a study of T cell clusters in autoimmune cytopenias. This sample was shared with a second study, whose subject was T cell repertoires in aging, cancer and after chemotherapy.

Specimen: peripheral blood. This clonotype originated in a human donor in good health. This chain joins TRBV6-6 and TRBJ1-1; the D call of TRBD1 rests on TCRdb alone, since no DNA is present to check it. CDR3 in amino acids: CASSSTGRGLEAFF.